These 27 T cell receptor beta chains came from one sample sequenced in a study of regulatory T cells in long-lasting Graves disease. Arm-PCR of CDR3 regions and iRepertoire HTBI primers were used to build TCR beta libraries. In TCRdb, the multiplex PCR reads were re-called with MiXCR into one record per CDR3 protein. The table records 700,000 or so distinct CDR3 sequences, 25% to 30% of them present only once. Time point reported: persistent/refractory GD, antithyroid drugs over 5 years with positive TRAb. From RNA extracted from PBMCs, the TCR library was made. The input for sequencing was peripheral blood mononuclear cells (PBMCs), taken when the disease was refractory, from a patient treated with antithyroid drugs. Receptor source: a female donor with Graves disease.

Comments on this clonotype: At one of its ends the junction is not consistent with the germline gene, which may arise from a read error. The genes are TRBV28 and TRBJ2-7; D ambiguous. The germline CDR1 and CDR2 sequences are MDHEN and SYDVKM. The CDR3 length is 15 residues. CDR3 loop: CASSPSDAISYEQCF. The CDR3 DNA follows: TGTGCCAGCAGCCCATCGGACGCTATATCCTACGAGCAGTGCTTC.

This chain links TRBV6-1 with TRBJ1-1; 7 bases align to TRBD1. The germline gives CDR1 MNHNS, CDR2 SASEGT. The CDR3 has 15 amino acids. The trim removed 6 bases at V and 0 bases at J, leaving 7 bases unmatched. This chain's CDR3 is CASRTGTAMNTEAFF. CDR3 coding DNA: TGTGCCAGCAGAACCGGGACAGCGATGAACACTGAAGCTTTCTTT.

This clonotype has just a few counts. DNA of the CDR3: TGTGCCAGCAGTTTATCGGAGGGTACCAAAAACATTCAGTACTTC. Translation gives CASSLSEGTKNIQYF. The gene calls are TRBV12-3 or TRBV12-4 and TRBJ2-4, with D tentatively TRBD2 (6 bases). The length of the CDR3 is 15 residues. Deletions cut 2 bases from V and 2 bases from J, with 10 bases between.

This clonotype was seen more than once but under ten times. This chain joins TRBV6-2 or TRBV6-3 and TRBJ1-5; 9 bases map to TRBD1. Germline V gene sequence: CDR1 MNHEY, CDR2 SVGEGT. V gave up 6 bases and J gave up 6 bases; unmatched junction bases: 3. This CDR3 is built from 13 residues. The CDR3 loop is CASRWTGVQPQHF. As DNA, the CDR3 is TGTGCCAGCAGATGGACAGGGGTTCAGCCCCAGCATTTT.

This clonotype came up a few times. The rearrangement joins TRBV9 to TRBJ2-2; TRBD2 matches at 11 bases. CDR1 and CDR2 from the germline V gene are SGDLS and YYNGEE. Trimming at V came to 1 base and at J to 4 bases, leaving 6 bases not matched to a gene. The CDR3 loop spans 17 amino acids. CDR3 sequence reads: CASSVNSGRAGTGELFF. The CDR3 nucleotides read TGTGCCAGCAGCGTAAATAGCGGGAGGGCCGGCACCGGGGAGCTGTTTTTT.

The gene calls are TRBV6-1 and TRBJ1-2; D is perhaps TRBD1 (5 bases). Trimming removed 5 bases at V and 6 bases at J, with 16 bases between. CDR1 is MNHNS and CDR2 is SASEGT in the germline V gene. CDR3 size: 14 residues. The CDR3 DNA reads as TGTGCCAGCAGTCCCCATGGCAGGGTCAATGGCTACACCTTC. It is translated as CASSPHGRVNGYTF.

This clonotype was observed a handful of times. The V call is TRBV7-9, the J call TRBJ1-2; TRBD1 aligns across 8 bases. The junction had 10 bases not matched to a gene; V was cut back by 9 bases and J by 4 bases. Germline values: CDR1 SEHNR, CDR2 FQNEAQ (reference sequence). The CDR3 has 14 amino acids. The CDR3 protein is CASTQGQGGYGYTF. CDR3 bases: TGTGCCAGTACGCAAGGACAGGGAGGCTATGGCTACACCTTC. Based on the CDR3 plus reference TRBV7-9 and TRBJ1-2, the full variable domain is DTGVSQNPRHKITKRGQNVTFRCDPISEHNRLYWYRQTLGQGPEFLTYFQNEAQLEKSRLLSDRFSAERPKGSFSTLEIQRTEQGDSAMYLCASTQGQGGYGYTFGSGTRLTVV.

This chain connects TRBV20-1 to TRBJ1-5; 9 nucleotides line up with TRBD1. Trimming at V came to 6 bases and at J to 5 bases, leaving 8 bases not matched to a gene. The CDR3 length is 14 residues. Germline lookup yields CDR1 DFQATT and CDR2 SNEGSKA (reference sequence). The CDR3 DNA is TGCAGTGCCTCGGGACAGGGCAGGGATCAGCCCCAGCATTTT. This encodes CSASGQGRDQPQHF.

This clonotype was counted between two and nine times. The gene calls are TRBV5-1 and TRBJ1-1; 12 bases align to TRBD1. Unmatched junction bases numbered 13, after V lost 4 bases and J lost 6 bases. This CDR3 is built from 17 residues. Germline loops: CDR1 SGHRS, CDR2 YFSETQ. In DNA, the CDR3 is TGCGCCAGCAGCCCAACCGGGACAGGGGGCAGAAGGGCTGAAGCTTTCTTT. Protein product: CASSPTGTGGRRAEAFF.

This clonotype was detected only a few times. V gene TRBV28 combines with J gene TRBJ2-5, with 9 positions matching TRBD2. The CDR3 has 15 residues. Germline-derived CDR1 and CDR2 are MDHEN and SYDVKM. Trimming removed 2 bases from V and 5 bases from J; junction bases left unmatched: 6. CDR3 in amino acids: CASSLTLRGGETQYF. CDR3 sequence (DNA): TGTGCCAGCAGTTTAACTTTGCGGGGGGGGGAGACCCAGTACTTC. Together with reference TRBV28 and TRBJ2-5, the CDR3 gives the full variable domain: DVKVTQSSRYLVKRTGEKVFLECVQDMDHENMFWYRQDPGLGLRLIYFSYDVKMKEKGDIPEGYSVSREKKERFSLILESASTNQTSMYLCASSLTLRGGETQYFGPGTRLLVL.

The CDR3 coding sequence is TGTGCCAGTAGTCCGCAGAGACAGGGGCAATATGGCTACACCTTC. It yields the protein CASSPQRQGQYGYTF. V gene TRBV19 combines with J gene TRBJ1-2, with 8 nucleotides matching TRBD1. V trimming: 5 bases; J trimming: 5 bases; junction bases outside the gene matches: 10. The CDR3 consists of 15 residues. Germline CDR1 LNHDA, CDR2 SQIVND (reference sequence). Full variable domain (remainder filled in from reference TRBV19 and TRBJ1-2): DGGITQSPKYLFRKEGQNVTLSCEQNLNHDAMYWYRQDPGQGLRLIYYSQIVNDFQKGDIAEGYSVSREKKESFPLTVTSAQKNPTAFYLCASSPQRQGQYGYTFGSGTRLTVV.

The V and J genes are TRBV7-9 and TRBJ2-5; D is uncertain. Looked up from germline, CDR1 is SEHNR and CDR2 is FQNEAQ (reference sequence). V dropped 5 bases and J dropped 1 base, with 20 bases sitting between them. The CDR3 is made up of 17 amino acids. The chain's CDR3 is CASSPPWGFAGQETQYF. The CDR3 DNA reads TGTGCCAGCAGCCCCCCCTGGGGATTCGCAGGCCAAGAGACCCAGTACTTC.

This chain uses TRBV3-1 with TRBJ2-7, with D perhaps matching TRBD2 (5 bases). The ends were cut back, 0 bases at V and 2 bases at J, with 14 bases in the middle. The germline V gene encodes CDR1 LGHDT and CDR2 YNNKEL (reference sequence). The CDR3 is made up of 16 amino acids. The CDR3 DNA follows: TGTGCCAGCAGCCAAGATAGAGGGCACGGACCCTACGAGCAGTACTTC. Its translation is CASSQDRGHGPYEQYF.

About this clonotype itself: Given a much more abundant clone one base away, this may be a read error. The chain links TRBV28 to TRBJ1-1, with D perhaps TRBD1 (6 bases). Trimming took off 1 base at V and 6 bases at J, with 18 bases between the two ends. Germline assignment: CDR1 MDHEN and CDR2 SYDVKM. The length of the CDR3 is 16 residues. CDR3 sequence reads: CASSLYRGAAGAEAFF. In DNA, the CDR3 is TGTGCCAGCAGTTTATATCGGGGGGCCGCGGGCGCTGAAGCTTTCTTT. Together with reference TRBV28 and TRBJ1-1, the CDR3 gives the full variable domain: DVKVTQSSRYLVKRTGEKVFLECVQDMDHENMFWYRQDPGLGLRLIYFSYDVKMKEKGDIPEGYSVSREKKERFSLILESASTNQTSMYLCASSLYRGAAGAEAFFGQGTRLTVV.

CDR3 protein: CSAPGGFDEKLFF. DNA for the CDR3: TGCAGTGCTCCGGGGGGCTTCGACGAAAAACTGTTTTTT. V is TRBV20-1 and J is TRBJ1-4; TRBD1 might be the D (6 bases). CDR1 is DFQATT and CDR2 is SNEGSKA in the germline V gene (reference sequence). V dropped 5 bases and J dropped 8 bases, with 15 bases sitting between them. The CDR3 consists of 13 residues.

CDR3 sequence reads: CASSGVGGHEQYF. The CDR3 bases are TGCGCCAGCAGCGGGGTCGGCGGCCACGAGCAGTACTTC. This rearrangement joins TRBV4-1 to TRBJ2-7; no reliable D call. V dropped 5 bases and J dropped 5 bases, with 13 bases sitting between them. CDR3 length equals 13 residues. CDR1 and CDR2 (germline): MGHRA, YSYEKL.

This clonotype showed up many times. The chain joins TRBV6-9 to TRBJ1-4; the D gene is possibly TRBD1 (5 bases). The CDR3 has 13 amino acids. The germline CDR1 and CDR2 sequences are MNHGY and SVAAGI. Trimming pared 3 bases from V and 8 bases from J, leaving 10 bases between. The CDR3, as DNA: TGTGCCAGCAGTTACTCAGGGTTCGAAAAACTGTTTTTT. This encodes CASSYSGFEKLFF.

Ten or more counts support this clonotype. For the CDR3, the DNA is TGTGCCAGCAGTGAAGGTGGACCGTATAGCAATCAGCCCCAGCATTTT. Protein product: CASSEGGPYSNQPQHF. This chain connects TRBV2 to TRBJ1-5; D gene ambiguous. The ends were cut back, 1 base at V and 0 bases at J, with 10 bases in the middle. The CDR3 loop spans 16 amino acids. CDR1 and CDR2 (germline): SNHLY, FYNNEI.

This clonotype was picked up a small number of times. The gene calls are TRBV12-3 or TRBV12-4 and TRBJ1-2; 7 positions agree with TRBD1. There are 14 residues in the CDR3. Germline trimming cut 7 bases from V and 2 bases from J; bases unmatched to any gene: 7. In DNA form, the CDR3 reads TGTGCCAGCACCAATACGGGACAGAACTATGGCTACACCTTC. Protein product: CASTNTGQNYGYTF.

This clonotype was seen once. The V and J genes are TRBV5-1 and TRBJ1-1; no reliable D call. The germline V gene encodes CDR1 SGHRS and CDR2 YFSETQ. The CDR3 contains 13 residues. V lost 2 bases, J lost 3 bases, and 8 bases lay in between. The CDR3 region has the DNA TGCGCCAGCAGCTTATCTCGTCACACTGAAGCTTTCTTT. Translated: CASSLSRHTEAFF.

To note about this clonotype: A much larger clone differs by one base, so this may be a read error. This sequence joins TRBV7-3 and TRBJ2-2; 13 bases match TRBD2. Germline values: CDR1 SGHTA, CDR2 FQGTGA. The CDR3 spans 16 residues. The CDR3 sequence is CASSLPRLAGGGGLFF. CDR3 nucleotides: TGTGCCAGCAGCTTACCCCGACTAGCGGGAGGCGGGGGGCTGTTTTTT. Full variable domain (remainder filled in from reference TRBV7-3 and TRBJ2-2): GAGVSQTPSNKVTEKGKYVELRCDPISGHTALYWYRQSLGQGPEFLIYFQGTGAADDSGLPNDRFFAVRPEGSVSTLKIQRTERGDSAVYLCASSLPRLAGGGGLFFGEGSRLTVL.

J is TRBJ1-1 and V is TRBV6-2 or TRBV6-3, with unresolved D. CDR1 and CDR2 (germline): MNHEY, SVGEGT. V was pared by 2 bases and J by 5 bases, with 9 bases between. This CDR3 has 13 residues. The CDR3 DNA sequence: TGTGCCAGCAGTTACACCCGGGGAACTGAAGCTTTCTTT. It is translated as CASSYTRGTEAFF.

The chain combines TRBV19 with TRBJ1-1; 8 bases line up with TRBD1. CDR3 length equals 15 residues. Germline V gene lookup returns CDR1 LNHDA and CDR2 SQIVND (reference sequence). J gave up 8 bases and V 7 bases, and 15 bases lay outside the gene matches. This chain's CDR3 is CASTSPGDRWGEAFF. The DNA of the CDR3 is TGTGCCAGTACCTCCCCGGGGGACAGGTGGGGGGAAGCTTTCTTT.

This clonotype was seen more than once but under ten times. The V and J genes are TRBV5-1 and TRBJ2-4; 10 bases agree with TRBD2. The J call may be mistaken, given a closer DNA end match to TRBJ2-5. The CDR3 contains 14 residues. CDR1 is SGHRS and CDR2 is YFSETQ in the germline V gene. The CDR3 DNA is TGCGCCAGCGGCAGCGGGAGGGCCATGGAGACCCAGTACTTC. Its protein product is CASGSGRAMETQYF.

In its sample, this clonotype was seen a few times. V is TRBV28 and J is TRBJ1-3; TRBD1 matches at 7 bases. Trimming removed 6 bases from V and 4 bases from J; junction bases left unmatched: 9. The CDR3 runs to 15 residues. Per the germline V gene, CDR1 is MDHEN and CDR2 is SYDVKM. The DNA of the CDR3 is TGTGCCAGCAGACAAGACAGGGTCCTAGGAAACACCATATATTTT. Its translation is CASRQDRVLGNTIYF.

This clonotype was counted between two and nine times. CDR3 nucleotide sequence: TGTGCCAGCAGCGGGGGCGGGCCGATCTACGAGCAGTACTTC. This gives the protein CASSGGGPIYEQYF. The chain links TRBV12-3 or TRBV12-4 to TRBJ2-7; D possibly matches TRBD1 or TRBD2 (6 bases each). V was trimmed by 6 bases and J by 3 bases, leaving 15 bases between them. The CDR3 runs 14 residues.

This chain uses TRBV7-3 with TRBJ2-7, with D possibly matching TRBD1 (5 bases). The germline gives CDR1 SGHTA, CDR2 FQGTGA. The CDR3 has 13 residues. V gave up 3 bases and J gave up 5 bases, with 11 bases separating them. CDR3 protein: CASSLTQGNEQYF. Written as DNA, the CDR3 is TGTGCCAGCAGCTTGACGCAGGGTAACGAGCAGTACTTC.